The text below deals with one T cell receptor beta chain. Its binding antigen is unknown. The record has no base qualities; no much larger clone is one base away. Library prep was done by RT-PCR. These reads were obtained on an Illumina HiSeq 2500. TCRdb trimmed the raw reads at Q25, called clones with MiXCR and kept productive beta chains. Entries that share a CDR3 protein sequence are merged under the most common genes and DNA. Here the sample has some 850,000 distinct CDR3 sequences; roughly 18% occur a single time. About a tenth of the sample is taken by the ten largest. The trim is 7 bases for V and 13 bases for J, with a gap of 23 bases between the germline ends. The CDR3 runs 15 residues from the cysteine to the phenylalanine. The read is trimmed to its CDR3 DNA, 45 bases read in frame from base 1. The germline V gene yields MNHNS for CDR1 and SASEGT for CDR2. The data originate from a study of response to subunit inactivated influenza vaccine (dated by TCRdb to 2016 to 2019). The study in broad terms: Deep quantitative T cell receptor repertoire profiling was used in the study to track responses to a trivalent subunit inactivated influenza vaccine. Study-wide findings and limitations: The authors suggested that each seasonal influenza vaccination may recruit only a limited number of new T cells.

The chain uses TRBV6-1 and TRBJ1-6; there is no confident call for the D gene. The sample here was PBMCs from blood, taken approximately 5 days after vaccination. This receptor was obtained from a man aged 45-65 years who received an inactivated influenza vaccine. Donor details come from another sample of the same person, matched by shared clones. The DNA is as follows: TGTGCCAGCAACCCAGAGTCCCCGTCGACTTCGCCCCTCCACTTT. Its translation reads: CASNPESPSTSPLHF.